This is a list of T cell receptor beta chains from one sample in a study of T-cell memory formation after mild COVID-19. TCRdb re-called the 5' RACE reads with MiXCR, one entry per CDR3 protein. Seen here are about 340,000 distinct CDR3 sequences, 15% to 20% observed once, and the top ten hold 20% to 25%. The sequencing input was PBMCs or a T cell subset sorted from them (not recorded which). These receptors all stem from a man younger than 35 who had mild COVID-19 (a few samples of this study predate the infection). Cell type and time point are not known. Both conserved end residues are part of each CDR3. D genes are given only for firm matches. Only some rows state a clone size, as once, few, many or a class for expanded clones.

>15|few|TRBV6-5|TRBJ1-5|NA
TGTGCCAGCAGTTACTCTGGGACTGGCAATCAGCCCCAGCATTTT
CASSYSGTGNQPQHF
>13|NA|TRBV11-2|TRBJ1-1|NA
TGTGCCAGCAGTGGTAGGGGTTACACTGAAGCTTTCTTT
CASSGRGYTEAFF
>16|NA|TRBV11-2|TRBJ1-6|NA
TGTGCCAGCAGCTTGAGGCCGGGGGCTGCGAATTCACCCCTCCACTTT
CASSLRPGAANSPLHF
>13|few|TRBV28|TRBJ2-3|NA
TGTGCCAGCAATGTACGCATGTCAGATACGCAGTATTTT
CASNVRMSDTQYF
>13|NA|TRBV4-1|TRBJ2-4|TRBD1
TGCGCCAGCAGCCGGGGACAGGGAAACATTCAGTACTTC
CASSRGQGNIQYF
>13|few|TRBV2|TRBJ2-1|NA
TGTGCCAGCAGTGATGTCAGCTACAATGAGCAGTTCTTC
CASSDVSYNEQFF
>13|few|TRBV6-6|TRBJ2-3|NA
TGTGCCAGCAGTTACTTTTCTTCGGATACGCAGTATTTT
CASSYFSSDTQYF
>15|few|TRBV7-6|TRBJ2-5|NA
TGTGCCAGCAGCTTAGGTCCGGGGGCACAAGAGACCCAGTACTTC
CASSLGPGAQETQYF
>16|few|TRBV5-5|TRBJ2-7|NA
TGTGCCAGCAGCCCATTTTGGATGGGAAGCTCCTACGAGCAGTACTTC
CASSPFWMGSSYEQYF
>14|NA|TRBV13|TRBJ2-7|NA
TGTGCCAGCGGTAGAACCGTCTCCCAGAGGGAGCAGTACTTC
CASGRTVSQREQYF
>13|many|TRBV3-1|TRBJ2-5|NA
TGTGCCAGCAGCCGGTCCGACCAAGAGACCCAGTACTTC
CASSRSDQETQYF
>15|few|TRBV21-1|TRBJ2-3|NA
TGTGCCAGCAGCAAAGAACCAGGGGGTGCAGATACGCAGTATTTT
CASSKEPGGADTQYF
>13|few|TRBV2|TRBJ2-7|TRBD1
TGTGCCAGCAGTTGGACAGGGGACTACGAGCAGTACTTC
CASSWTGDYEQYF
>15|NA|TRBV4-3|TRBJ2-3|NA
TGCGCCAGCAGCCAAGATAGCAGGGGCACAGATACGCAGTATTTT
CASSQDSRGTDTQYF
>16|few|TRBV5-1|TRBJ1-1|NA
TGCGCCAGCCGGGGAAAACCCGGTAAGGATTACACTGAAGCTTTCTTT
CASRGKPGKDYTEAFF
>15|many|TRBV18|TRBJ1-2|TRBD1
TGTGCCAGCTTTTCGACAGGGGACGGCGACTATGGCTACACCTTC
CASFSTGDGDYGYTF
>12|many|TRBV15|TRBJ2-5|NA
TGTGCCACCAGCAGAGATATTGAAACCCAGTACTTC
CATSRDIETQYF
>14|many|TRBV6-5|TRBJ2-5|NA
TGTGCCAGCAGGAGTACAGGGATTTACGAGACCCAGTACTTC
CASRSTGIYETQYF